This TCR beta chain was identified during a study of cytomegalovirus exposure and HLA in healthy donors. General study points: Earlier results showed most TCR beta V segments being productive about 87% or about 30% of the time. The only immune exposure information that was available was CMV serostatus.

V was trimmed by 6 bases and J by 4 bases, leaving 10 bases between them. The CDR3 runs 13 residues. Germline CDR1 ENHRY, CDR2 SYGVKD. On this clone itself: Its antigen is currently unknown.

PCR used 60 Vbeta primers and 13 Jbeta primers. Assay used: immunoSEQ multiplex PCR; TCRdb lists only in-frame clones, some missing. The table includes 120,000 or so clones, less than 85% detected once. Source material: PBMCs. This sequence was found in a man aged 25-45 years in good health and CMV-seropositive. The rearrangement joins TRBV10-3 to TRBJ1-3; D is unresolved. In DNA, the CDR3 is TGTGCCATCAGGTCGGGGATGGGAAACACCATATATTTT. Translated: CAIRSGMGNTIYF.